This TCR beta chain was documented in a study of blood T cell repertoires in COVID-19. Study context: PBMCs, B-cell-depleted T cells, or T cells provided the cDNA or gDNA that made up the material.

The germline V and J ends were trimmed by 1 base and 6 bases, with 10 bases remaining between them. The CDR3 contains 13 residues. In the authors' workflow: How many nucleated cells were present was estimated from reference gene primer amplification. Data came from immunoSEQ multiplex PCR; TCRdb stores just in-frame clones and leaves some out. V and J calls and clone size are those listed in that table; D and trimming were worked out from the DNA. Of 150,000 to 200,000 clones detected, 80% to 85% appear once; the ten largest clones hold about 2.7%. Sequenced: peripheral blood. The sequence was collected from a human donor with acute or convalescent COVID-19. The donor label of this sample is uncertain. The chain joins TRBV12-3 or TRBV12-4 to TRBJ2-7, with TRBD1 as a possible D gene (6 bases). The CDR3 here is CASSLDVGGEQYF. CDR3 coding DNA: TGTGCCAGCAGTTTAGACGTAGGGGGCGAGCAGTACTTC.